This T cell receptor (beta chain) comes out of a study of technical replicates of blood from a handful of donors. The protocol was immunoSEQ multiplex PCR, while the TCRdb copy is restricted to in-frame clones and leaves out a portion. The sample lists approximately 75,000 clones, about 97% occurring once. The V gene end was trimmed by 3 bases and the J gene end by 6 bases; junction bases not matched to a gene: 4. The CDR3 sequence is 14 residues long. CDR1 and CDR2 from the germline V gene are SNHLY and FYNNEI. V is TRBV2 and J is TRBJ2-2; 7 positions agree with TRBD1. Material: T cells isolated from PBMCs. The receptor was isolated from a human donor in good health. CDR3 bases: TGTGCCAGCAGTGAGACGACAGGGCCCGGGGAGCTGTTTTTT. Amino acids: CASSETTGPGELFF.